The rows below give T cell receptor beta chains drawn from one sample of a study of T cells in Graves' hyperthyroidism and ophthalmopathy. TCRdb reanalysed the multiplex PCR reads using MiXCR and keeps one entry per CDR3 protein. The sample records around 700,000 distinct CDR3 sequences, around a third being singletons. Specimen: blood. Receptor source: a woman in her thirties or forties with Graves' hyperthyroidism. CDR3s include the opening cysteine and the closing phenylalanine or tryptophan. D genes are given only for firm matches. A clone size is listed for some rows: how often the clone was seen (once, few, many), or a class if it is expanded.

V gene	clone size	D gene	J gene	CDR3 DNA	CDR3 protein
TRBV20-1	-	-	TRBJ2-1	TGCAGTGCTAGTATAGGGGGGGGTAATGAGCAGTTCTTC	CSASIGGGNEQFF
TRBV15	few	-	TRBJ2-3	TGTGCCACCAGCAGTACCACTAGCACAGATACGCAGTATTTT	CATSSTTSTDTQYF
TRBV9	-	-	TRBJ2-2	TGTGCCAGCAGTTCCTCCATCGGACAGCGTACTGCCGGGAACACCGGGGAGCTGTTTTTT	CASSSSIGQRTAGNTGELFF
TRBV7-2	-	TRBD2	TRBJ2-1	TGTGCCAGCAGCCCACTAGCGGGAGGAGGTGAGCAGTTCTTC	CASSPLAGGGEQFF
TRBV4-1	few	-	TRBJ2-1	TGCGCCAGCAGCCAAGTTAACTTAGTTTCCCACAATGAGCAGTTCTTC	CASSQVNLVSHNEQFF
TRBV7-9	-	TRBD2	TRBJ2-5	TGTGCCAGCAGTTTTTCTAGCGGGAGGCCCACAAGGGAGACCCAGTACTTC	CASSFSSGRPTRETQYF
TRBV12-3/TRBV12-4	-	TRBD1	TRBJ2-7	TGTGCCAGCAGCCCGACGACAGGGGCCTCCTACGAGCAGTACTTC	CASSPTTGASYEQYF
TRBV10-2	-	TRBD1	TRBJ1-6	TGTGCCAGCAGCCAAGACAGGGTCAGGAGCTCCTATAATTCACCCCTCCACTTT	CASSQDRVRSSYNSPLHF
TRBV7-2	-	TRBD2	TRBJ2-1	TGTGCCAGCAGCCCAGTTTCGGGACTAACCTACAATGAGCAGTTCTTC	CASSPVSGLTYNEQFF
TRBV20-1	-	-	TRBJ2-7	TGCAGTGCTAGGACAAAGGATTCCTACGAGCAGTACTTC	CSARTKDSYEQYF
TRBV5-1	-	-	TRBJ1-2	TGCGCCAGCAGCTTGGGCCGAGTCGGCTACACCTTC	CASSLGRVGYTF
TRBV4-1	-	-	TRBJ1-4	TGCGCCAGCAGCCAAGATCTCACCTTGGAGGGTGGTGAAAAACTGTTTTTT	CASSQDLTLEGGEKLFF
TRBV7-2	once	-	TRBJ2-7	TGTGCCATCAGTGTCCTGTTAGTACAGAGCCGCTTC	CAISVLLVQSRF
TRBV6-4	few	TRBD2	TRBJ2-7	TGTGCCAGCCGGACTAGCGGGAGGCTGTACGAGCAGTACTTC	CASRTSGRLYEQYF
TRBV19	few	-	TRBJ1-1	TGTGCCAGTAGTATAGCTCTGAACACTGAAGCTTTCTTT	CASSIALNTEAFF
TRBV20-1	-	-	TRBJ1-1	TGCAGTGCTATCCAAGTATTCTTT	CSAIQVFF
TRBV29-1	many	-	TRBJ2-7	TGCAGCGTTGAAGATGGGCAGAGCAGCTCCTACGAGCAGTACTTC	CSVEDGQSSSYEQYF
TRBV10-2	many	TRBD2	TRBJ2-2	TGCGCCAGCAGTGAGAGGTCCAGCGGGGGGGCCGGGGAGCTGTTTTTT	CASSERSSGGAGELFF
TRBV6-1	-	-	TRBJ1-4	TGTGCCAGCGAACTTGCAACTAATGAAAAACTGTTTTTT	CASELATNEKLFF
TRBV10-2	many	-	TRBJ2-5	TGCGCCAGTTCCCAGGGGCTCGAGACCCAGTACTTC	CASSQGLETQYF
TRBV10-3	-	TRBD1	TRBJ1-1	TGTGCCAGCGGCTCGAACAAAAGGGACAGGGGGGGGCATTTGAACACTGAAGCTTTCTTT	CASGSNKRDRGGHLNTEAFF
TRBV5-6	many	TRBD1	TRBJ2-5	TGTGCCAGCAGCTCAGGGGGCGGGGAGACCCAGTACTTC	CASSSGGGETQYF
TRBV7-9	-	-	TRBJ1-1	TGTGCCAGCAGCACCCTTAACGGTGGGGTAGGGGGGAACACTGAAGCTTTCTTT	CASSTLNGGVGGNTEAFF
TRBV7-2	-	-	TRBJ2-2	TGTGCCAGCAGTCCCCGACGGGCGAACACCGGGGAGCTGTTTTTT	CASSPRRANTGELFF
TRBV6-4	few	-	TRBJ2-7	TGTGCCAGCACCACGGGGCAGAAGCAGTACTTC	CASTTGQKQYF
TRBV7-2	few	-	TRBJ2-7	TGTGCCAGCAGCTTAGATCGCTCCGAGCAGTACTTC	CASSLDRSEQYF
TRBV6-5	few	-	TRBJ1-6	TGTGCCAGCGCTAACGGAAATTCACCCCTCCACTTT	CASANGNSPLHF
TRBV9	many	-	TRBJ1-1	TGTGCCAGCAGCGTAGACCCAGGGATTAGCACTGAAGCTTTCTTT	CASSVDPGISTEAFF
TRBV19	-	-	TRBJ2-3	TGTGCCAGTAGTCCCTATCTAAGCGTGGACTACACAGATACGCAGTATTTT	CASSPYLSVDYTDTQYF
TRBV2	many	-	TRBJ1-4	TGTGCCAGCAGCTCTCAGGGATGGCAAAAACTGTTTTTT	CASSSQGWQKLFF
TRBV11-3	-	-	TRBJ1-6	TGTGCCAGCAGCTTAGAATCCGGGTCCGGTAATTCACCCCTCCACTTT	CASSLESGSGNSPLHF
TRBV29-1	few	-	TRBJ2-7	TGCAGCGTTGATGAGTCGGGTGGGTACGAGCAGTACTTC	CSVDESGGYEQYF
TRBV7-8	many	-	TRBJ2-7	TGTGCCAGCAGCCGCGGACTTACCTACGAGCAGTACTTC	CASSRGLTYEQYF